The clone carrying this TCR beta chain was detected many times. Its antigen is as yet unknown. These data come from a study of blood T cells in healthy people across ages. Samples had at least 7 million PBMCs isolated from them. Overall study findings and caveats: Per million T cells, the diversity of TCR beta decreased roughly linearly as age advanced. Naive and antigen-experienced cells could not be conclusively compared, given unsorted PBMCs. Possibly confounding the expanded clonotype changes was the fact that donor CMV status was unknown.

Together with a sample-barcoded 5' primer, a J-beta primer mix was included in a second PCR lasting roughly 6 to 12 cycles. TCRdb re-called the 5' RACE reads through MiXCR, storing one row per CDR3 protein. The table lists more than 800,000 distinct CDR3 sequences, roughly 26% of them singletons. Germline CDR1 and CDR2: LGHNA and YSLEER. CDR3 length: 13 amino acids. V shed 1 base and J 6 bases; nucleotides not matched to a gene: 2. The receptor's source is a woman at least 80 years old in good health. The chain joins TRBV4-3 to TRBJ2-7, with 8 bases fitting TRBD2. The material sequenced was blood. The CDR3 nucleotides are TGCGCCAGCAGCCAAGCCCGGGGGGGCGAGCAGTACTTC. Translation gives CASSQARGGEQYF.